This T cell receptor beta chain was documented in a study of beta chain features in type 1 diabetes. About the study: In age, gender and cell yields, patients were similar to healthy donors. Across every sample, around 100,000,000 sorted cells were examined in total.

Study-wide points: VDJ junctions sequenced from type 1 diabetes patients showed fewer insertions and more deletions. In cDNA sequencing, cells with high TCR expression could be over-represented. Among patients with Type 1 diabetes, TCRB CDR3s were moderately but significantly shorter in every one of the four CD4+ subsets.

cDNA synthesis used the whole RNA isolate, giving expressed TCRB sequences. Assay: immunoSEQ multiplex PCR; the TCRdb copy retains only in-frame clones and omits some. The sample has approximately 170,000 clones, approximately 8.1% seen once. Trimming removed 1 base at V and 7 bases at J, with 14 bases between. The CDR3 is 16 amino acids. Germline CDR1 and CDR2: MNHNS and SASEGT. This clone showed up just a few times. Its antigen is not known. This clonotype was sampled from a woman aged 40 to 50 with type 1 diabetes. The sample comprised central memory CD4+ T cells from blood. The chain recombines TRBV6-1 with TRBJ1-6, with a tentative D call TRBD1 (5 bases). The CDR3 sequence: CASSEGSLKGNSPLHF. CDR3 in DNA: TGTGCCAGCAGTGAAGGGAGCCTAAAGGGGAATTCACCCCTCCACTTT.